The rows below give T cell receptor beta chains drawn from one sample of a study of cytomegalovirus exposure and HLA in healthy donors. Profiled with immunoSEQ multiplex PCR; TCRdb holds only in-frame clones, not every one. In the table there are 200,000 or so clones, just over 75% of which are singletons. The sequenced sample consisted of PBMCs. The receptors shown here come from a man between 18 and 35 years old in good health and CMV-seronegative. CDR3s leave out the opening cysteine and the closing phenylalanine or tryptophan. Each record gives: V gene, CDR3 protein.

v_gene: TRBV19
CDR3aa: ASREGRSNYGYT

v_gene: TRBV19
CDR3aa: ASSKKTGSDEKLF

v_gene: TRBV5-6
CDR3aa: ASSYLSGSSYNEQF

v_gene: TRBV18
CDR3aa: ASPRETSYRTGELF

v_gene: TRBV15
CDR3aa: ATSREQGSPYEQY

v_gene: TRBV5-6
CDR3aa: ASSSFRGQGLKLF

v_gene: TRBV10-2
CDR3aa: ASNPDEGQGDYEQF

v_gene: TRBV2
CDR3aa: ASSGGLLNTEAF

v_gene: TRBV7-9
CDR3aa: SGGVDTDTQY

v_gene: TRBV5-8
CDR3aa: ASSHQTGAETQY

v_gene: TRBV7-6
CDR3aa: ASSFRVGSTYEQY

v_gene: TRBV19
CDR3aa: ASSIVSAPGNEQF

v_gene: TRBV2
CDR3aa: ASSETDWGSTYEQY

v_gene: TRBV11-2
CDR3aa: ASSLRAPGANTEAF

v_gene: TRBV19
CDR3aa: ASSIGAGGYEQY

v_gene: TRBV27
CDR3aa: ASSLTRAGNQPQH

v_gene: TRBV6-5
CDR3aa: ASSYFRGYEQY

v_gene: TRBV5-6
CDR3aa: ASSPTGTGANVLT

v_gene: TRBV27
CDR3aa: ASSLIQSSYNEQF

v_gene: TRBV2
CDR3aa: ASSEAGAPPEKLF

v_gene: TRBV5-4
CDR3aa: AGSGSTDTQY

v_gene: TRBV28
CDR3aa: ASSASNEKLF

v_gene: TRBV28
CDR3aa: ASSGDTYTEAF

v_gene: TRBV7-9
CDR3aa: ASSGQGANNEQF

v_gene: TRBV28
CDR3aa: ASSLGGMNTEAF

v_gene: TRBV2
CDR3aa: ASRDGRFSYEQY

v_gene: TRBV10-3
CDR3aa: AMRALAGAGTDTQY

v_gene: TRBV5-1
CDR3aa: ASRQAGGVNTGELF

v_gene: TRBV7-2
CDR3aa: ASSLVLGAGYGYT

v_gene: TRBV11-2
CDR3aa: ASSLWTGWDTQY

v_gene: TRBV28
CDR3aa: ASSSVSGYEQF

v_gene: TRBV5-6
CDR3aa: ATRDSKVSGYEQY

v_gene: TRBV29-1
CDR3aa: SVGQNTGTQY

v_gene: TRBV7-8
CDR3aa: ASSALAGYEQY

v_gene: TRBV5-6
CDR3aa: ASSRTGPGETQY

v_gene: TRBV14
CDR3aa: ASSQAQGAQRLY

v_gene: TRBV7-2
CDR3aa: ASSSYISYEQY

v_gene: TRBV5-6
CDR3aa: ASSSGTGDAYSGYT

v_gene: TRBV28
CDR3aa: ASSVRGQGVNQPQH

v_gene: TRBV6-1
CDR3aa: ATPTAANTGELF

v_gene: TRBV18
CDR3aa: ASSSGYEQY

v_gene: TRBV18
CDR3aa: ASSPRDRDEQY

v_gene: TRBV5-1
CDR3aa: ASSLWAGDPSYEQY

v_gene: TRBV2
CDR3aa: ASSWTSYSNQPQH

v_gene: TRBV10-3
CDR3aa: AISGQGSETQY

v_gene: TRBV5-1
CDR3aa: ASSKDRAANEKLF

v_gene: TRBV10-3
CDR3aa: AISGHREAYEQY

v_gene: TRBV7-9
CDR3aa: ASSLGAGLDSETQY

v_gene: TRBV30
CDR3aa: AWDTNYGYT

v_gene: TRBV19
CDR3aa: ASSMTSTFIYEQY

v_gene: TRBV7-2
CDR3aa: ASSRFGGPITQY

v_gene: TRBV6-1
CDR3aa: ASRSTGGQAF

v_gene: TRBV5-1
CDR3aa: ASSSAPGTAPDTQY

v_gene: TRBV18
CDR3aa: ASSPQGQGVNYGYT